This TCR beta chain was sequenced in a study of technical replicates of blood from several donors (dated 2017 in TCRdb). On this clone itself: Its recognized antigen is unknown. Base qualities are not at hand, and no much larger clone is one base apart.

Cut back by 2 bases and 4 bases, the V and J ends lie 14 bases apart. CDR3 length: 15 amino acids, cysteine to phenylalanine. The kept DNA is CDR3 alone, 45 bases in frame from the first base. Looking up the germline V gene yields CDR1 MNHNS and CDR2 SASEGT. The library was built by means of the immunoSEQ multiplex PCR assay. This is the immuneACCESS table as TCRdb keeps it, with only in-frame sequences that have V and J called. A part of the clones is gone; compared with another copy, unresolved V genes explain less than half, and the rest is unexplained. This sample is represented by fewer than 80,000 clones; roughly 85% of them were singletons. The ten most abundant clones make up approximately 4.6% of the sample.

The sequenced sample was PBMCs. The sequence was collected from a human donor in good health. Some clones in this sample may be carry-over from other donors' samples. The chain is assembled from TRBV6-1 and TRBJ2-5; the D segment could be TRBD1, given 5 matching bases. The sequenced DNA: TGTGCCAGCAGTGAAAAACCCCAGGGAAGAGAGACCCAGTACTTC. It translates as CASSEKPQGRETQYF.